What follows describes a single TCR beta chain. Relying on iRepertoire HTBI primers and Arm-PCR of CDR3 regions, the team built TCR beta libraries. MiXCR, applied by TCRdb to the multiplex PCR reads, yields one record per CDR3 protein. Of roughly 400,000 distinct CDR3 sequences in the sample, roughly 23% were seen once. The sample belongs to a study of regulatory T cells in long-lasting Graves disease. Time point indicated: persistent/refractory GD, antithyroid drugs over 5 years with positive TRAb. The TCR library was made from RNA that had been extracted from PBMCs in TRIzol. The authors diagnosed Graves' disease using American Thyroid Association guidelines. The source was peripheral blood mononuclear cells (PBMCs), collected when the disease was refractory, from a patient treated with antithyroid drugs. The sequence came from a female donor with Graves disease.

The CDR3 reads CASSQGGANTEAFF. The CDR3 nucleotides are TGTGCCAGCAGCCAAGGGGGGGCGAACACTGAAGCTTTCTTT. This sequence joins TRBV3-1 and TRBJ1-1; D possibly corresponds to TRBD1 (6 bases). V gave up 1 base and J gave up 1 base, with 7 bases separating them. This CDR3 contains 14 residues. Germline-derived CDR1 and CDR2 are LGHDT and YNNKEL (reference sequence).